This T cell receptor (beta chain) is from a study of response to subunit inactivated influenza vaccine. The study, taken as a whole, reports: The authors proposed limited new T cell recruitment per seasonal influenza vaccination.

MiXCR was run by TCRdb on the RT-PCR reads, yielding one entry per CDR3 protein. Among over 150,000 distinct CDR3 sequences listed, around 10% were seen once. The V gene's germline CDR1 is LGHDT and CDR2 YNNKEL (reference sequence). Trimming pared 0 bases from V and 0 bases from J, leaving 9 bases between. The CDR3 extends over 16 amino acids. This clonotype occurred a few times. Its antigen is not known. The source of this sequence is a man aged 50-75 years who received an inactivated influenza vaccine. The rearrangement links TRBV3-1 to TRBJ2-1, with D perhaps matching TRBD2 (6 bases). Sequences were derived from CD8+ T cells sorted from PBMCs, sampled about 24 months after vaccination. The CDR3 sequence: CASSQDPAGSYNEQFF. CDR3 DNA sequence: TGTGCCAGCAGCCAAGATCCAGCGGGCTCCTACAATGAGCAGTTCTTC.